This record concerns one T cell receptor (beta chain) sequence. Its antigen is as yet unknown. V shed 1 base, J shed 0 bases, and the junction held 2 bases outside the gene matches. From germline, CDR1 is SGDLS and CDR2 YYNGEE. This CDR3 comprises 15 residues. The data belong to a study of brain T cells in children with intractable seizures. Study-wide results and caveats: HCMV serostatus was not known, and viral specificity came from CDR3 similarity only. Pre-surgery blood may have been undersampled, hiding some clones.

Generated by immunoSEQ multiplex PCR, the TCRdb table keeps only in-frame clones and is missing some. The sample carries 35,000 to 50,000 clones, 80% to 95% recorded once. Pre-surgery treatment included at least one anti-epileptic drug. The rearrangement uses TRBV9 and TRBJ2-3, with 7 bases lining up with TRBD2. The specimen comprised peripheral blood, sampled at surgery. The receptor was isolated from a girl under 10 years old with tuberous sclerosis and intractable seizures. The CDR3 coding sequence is TGTGCCAGCAGCGTATGGGGGGGTAGCACAGATACGCAGTATTTT. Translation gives CASSVWGGSTDTQYF.